These T cell receptor beta chains were read from a single sample in a study of cytomegalovirus exposure and HLA in healthy donors. Assay: immunoSEQ multiplex PCR; the TCRdb copy retains only in-frame clones and omits some. The sample yields fewer than 250,000 clones, 83% seen once. Sequences were obtained from PBMCs. The receptor set was obtained from a girl aged 5-17 years in good health and CMV-seronegative. CDR3s include the opening cysteine and the closing phenylalanine or tryptophan. D genes are given only for firm matches. Some rows mark clone size as missing; the rest say once, few, many or name a class of expanded clone.

TRBV28,15,TRBJ1-2,NA,NA,TGTGCCAGCAGACAGCAACCGCCACCGATTGAAGGCTACACCTTC,CASRQQPPPIEGYTF
TRBV19,14,TRBJ2-1,NA,NA,TGTGCCAGTAGCGGACTGGGGAGCTACAATGAGCAGTTCTTC,CASSGLGSYNEQFF
TRBV7-3,16,TRBJ2-1,TRBD2,once,TGTGCCAGCAGCTTAGTCGGGACTAGCGTCAACAATGAGCAGTTCTTC,CASSLVGTSVNNEQFF
TRBV6-1,14,TRBJ1-1,TRBD1,once,TGTGCCAGCATTAGCCCCTACAGGGGGCCTGAAGCTTTCTTT,CASISPYRGPEAFF
TRBV7-2,13,TRBJ2-1,NA,NA,TGTGCCAGCAGCCCGTTTGGGAGGTACGAGCAGTTCTTC,CASSPFGRYEQFF
TRBV19,15,TRBJ2-7,TRBD1,NA,TGTGCCAGTAGTGCCGACAGGGGTTCCTCCTACGAGCAGTACTTC,CASSADRGSSYEQYF
TRBV12-5,17,TRBJ1-5,NA,NA,TGTGCTAGTGGTTTTATTTTCGATATTGGAGGATATCAGCCCCAGCATTTT,CASGFIFDIGGYQPQHF
TRBV28,14,TRBJ1-1,NA,NA,TGTGCCAGCAGTTTAGAGGCCAAAAGGCTTGAAGCTTTCTTT,CASSLEAKRLEAFF
TRBV6-5,13,TRBJ2-4,TRBD1,NA,TGTGCCAGCAGAAGGGACAGGGTAAACATTCAGTACTTC,CASRRDRVNIQYF
TRBV7-2,16,TRBJ2-7,NA,NA,TGTGCCAGCAGCCACCATGGGAGCGGAAGGTCCTACGAGCAGTACTTC,CASSHHGSGRSYEQYF
TRBV18,15,TRBJ1-1,NA,once,TGTGCCAGCTCACCTGAGGCAGGGTTAAACACTGAAGCTTTCTTT,CASSPEAGLNTEAFF
TRBV28,14,TRBJ1-1,NA,NA,TGTGCCAGCAGGAGCCCCGGAGTGAACACTGAAGCTGTCTTT,CASRSPGVNTEAVF
TRBV4-2,14,TRBJ2-3,TRBD2,NA,TGTGCCAGCAGCGGGGGGGGTGCATTATATACGCAGTATTTT,CASSGGGALYTQYF
TRBV7-9,16,TRBJ1-3,TRBD1,NA,TGTGCCAGCAGCTTAGGGGACAGGGTTTATGGAAACACCATATATTTT,CASSLGDRVYGNTIYF
TRBV28,15,TRBJ2-1,NA,NA,TGTGCCAGCGTTGGATTTGGGGGCGATTACAATGAGCAGTTCTTC,CASVGFGGDYNEQFF
TRBV6-5,12,TRBJ2-4,NA,NA,TGTGCCAGCAGTGGAAGGGGTAACATTCAGTACTTC,CASSGRGNIQYF
TRBV6-6,12,TRBJ2-7,TRBD1,NA,TGTGCCAGCAAAGACGACAGGGCCGAGCAGTACTTC,CASKDDRAEQYF
TRBV6-5,15,TRBJ1-3,NA,NA,TGTGCCAGCAGTTACTCGCCCAGCTCTGGAAACACCATATATTTT,CASSYSPSSGNTIYF
TRBV28,14,TRBJ1-2,TRBD1,NA,TGTGCCAGCACCACAGGACAGGGTTTGTATGGCTACACCTTC,CASTTGQGLYGYTF
TRBV19,14,TRBJ2-5,TRBD1,NA,TGTGCCAGTAGTACGGACAGGGTACTCGAGACCCAGTACTTC,CASSTDRVLETQYF
TRBV28,12,TRBJ2-7,NA,few,TGTGCCAGCAGCAGGCGATCGTACGAGCAGTACTTC,CASSRRSYEQYF
TRBV25-1,18,TRBJ2-6,NA,NA,TGTGCCAGCAGTGAATGGGCCTTTCTCAGCTCTGGGGCCAACGTCCTGACTTTC,CASSEWAFLSSGANVLTF
TRBV30,17,TRBJ1-6,NA,NA,TGTGCCTGGACCTACGGAGTCCTCTCCTATGCAGATTCACCCCTCCACTTT,CAWTYGVLSYADSPLHF
TRBV5-4,14,TRBJ2-3,NA,NA,TGTGCCAGCAGCTTTAGGACTAGCACAGATACGCAGTATTTT,CASSFRTSTDTQYF
TRBV9,15,TRBJ2-5,TRBD2,NA,TGTGCCAGCAGCATTAGCGGGGGGCTCCAAGAGACCCAGTACTTC,CASSISGGLQETQYF
TRBV7-6,14,TRBJ1-1,TRBD1,NA,TGTGCCAGCAGTTTGACAGGGGCCAACACTGAAGCTTTCTTT,CASSLTGANTEAFF
TRBV27,12,TRBJ2-3,NA,once,TGTGCCAGTACCTCTAACCGCTATACGCAGTATTTT,CASTSNRYTQYF
TRBV11-2,19,TRBJ1-5,NA,NA,TGTGCCAGCAGCTTAGATCCAAAAGCTGTACCTTTTGGCAATCAGCCCCAGCATTTT,CASSLDPKAVPFGNQPQHF
TRBV19,14,TRBJ1-1,NA,NA,TGTGCCACCTCGCCCGGGGGACTATACACTGAAGCTTTCTTT,CATSPGGLYTEAFF
TRBV5-1,16,TRBJ2-6,NA,NA,TGCGCCAGCAGCTTCGGGGAGGTGGAAGGGGCCAACGTCCTGACTTTC,CASSFGEVEGANVLTF
TRBV9,15,TRBJ2-7,NA,NA,TGTGCCAGCAGCGTAGGGGCGGGCCACTCCTACGAGCAGTACTTC,CASSVGAGHSYEQYF
TRBV29-1,13,TRBJ2-7,TRBD1,NA,TGCAGCGTTGTAAACAGGGGGCTGGGCGAGCAGTACTTC,CSVVNRGLGEQYF
TRBV28,15,TRBJ1-4,TRBD1,NA,TGTGCCAGCAGTTTAGGAGGGCAGGGGGCCAAAAAACTGTTTTTT,CASSLGGQGAKKLFF
TRBV28,15,TRBJ1-1,TRBD1,NA,TGTGCCAGCAAACGGACAGGGAGCGGGAACACTGAAGCTTTCTTT,CASKRTGSGNTEAFF
TRBV4-2,17,TRBJ2-5,TRBD2,NA,TGTGCCAGCAGCCAAGGGCCGACTAGCGGGGGACAAGAGACCCAGTACTTC,CASSQGPTSGGQETQYF
TRBV5-5,18,TRBJ1-1,TRBD1,NA,TGTGCCAGCAGCTGGGGGGACAGGCAGCGGGCCTCGAACACTGAAGCTTTCTTT,CASSWGDRQRASNTEAFF
TRBV13,17,TRBJ2-7,TRBD1,NA,TGTGCCAGCTCAAAAAGACTTAAGACAGGGGGCTTCTACGAGCAGTACTTC,CASSKRLKTGGFYEQYF
TRBV5-6,15,TRBJ2-7,NA,NA,TGTGCCAGCAGCTTCCCCGGGGGAAGGCCCTACGAGCAGTACTTC,CASSFPGGRPYEQYF
TRBV5-1,13,TRBJ1-2,NA,NA,TGCGCCAGCAGCTTGATGTCAGGGTATGGCTACACCTTC,CASSLMSGYGYTF
TRBV11-2,19,TRBJ2-5,TRBD1,NA,TGTGCCAGCAGCTTAGACCCTCCGACGGACAGGGGAGGGAGAGAGACCCAGTACTTC,CASSLDPPTDRGGRETQYF
TRBV19,14,TRBJ1-1,NA,few,TGTGCCAGTAGTACCCGAGGGTGGGTTACTGAAGCTTTCTTT,CASSTRGWVTEAFF
TRBV11-2,11,TRBJ2-7,NA,NA,TGTGCCAGCAGCGCCAACTACGAGCAGTACTTC,CASSANYEQYF
TRBV7-7,15,TRBJ2-1,TRBD2,NA,TGTGCCAGCAGCCTCGGGGCTAGCGGGTACAATGAGCAGTTCTTC,CASSLGASGYNEQFF
TRBV30,10,TRBJ2-1,TRBD1,NA,TGTGCTCTGGGACAGGGCGAGCAGTTCTTC,CALGQGEQFF
TRBV2,14,TRBJ1-5,NA,NA,TGTGCCAGCAAGGGACATAATAGCAATCAGCCCCAGCATTTT,CASKGHNSNQPQHF
TRBV18,15,TRBJ2-1,NA,NA,TGTGCCAGCTCACCACTTGTTACAGGAAACAATGAGCAGTTCTTC,CASSPLVTGNNEQFF
TRBV30,14,TRBJ2-1,NA,NA,TGTGCCTTGGTCCGGGACTCTGTTTTTGAGTTGCAGTTCTTC,CALVRDSVFELQFF
TRBV12-5,19,TRBJ1-1,NA,few,TGTGCTAGTGGTTTCCCGATAGGACAGATCTACGTTTTGGACACTGAAGCTTTCTTT,CASGFPIGQIYVLDTEAFF
TRBV4-3,18,TRBJ1-5,NA,NA,TGCGCCAGCAGCCAAGACCCGGCCAATCGGGATAGCAATCAGCCCCAGCATTTT,CASSQDPANRDSNQPQHF
TRBV28,16,TRBJ1-4,TRBD1,few,TGTGCCAGCAGTTTTGATCCTGACAGGGACGATGAAAAACTGTTTTTT,CASSFDPDRDDEKLFF
TRBV9,16,TRBJ2-1,TRBD2,NA,TGTGCCAGCAGCGTAGATGGAGGGAGGGCCTACAATGAGCAGTTCTTC,CASSVDGGRAYNEQFF
TRBV5-1,16,TRBJ2-7,NA,NA,TGCGCCAGCAGCTTGTATCGGCCAGGGTATGGCAACGAGCAGTACTTC,CASSLYRPGYGNEQYF
TRBV9,15,TRBJ1-6,TRBD1,NA,TGTGCCAGCAGCGCCCGGACAGGGGACGGTTCACCCCTCCACTTT,CASSARTGDGSPLHF
TRBV5-1,16,TRBJ2-7,TRBD1,NA,TGCGCCAGCAGCTTGGCCACACAGGGGCCCTCCTACGAGCAGTACTTC,CASSLATQGPSYEQYF
TRBV5-6,15,TRBJ2-7,NA,NA,TGTGCCAGCAGCCTCGTAACAAGGGACAATAACGAGCAGTACTTC,CASSLVTRDNNEQYF
TRBV9,16,TRBJ2-2,NA,NA,TGTGCCAGCAGCGTAGAGTTGGGGGCGGGCACCGGGGAGCTGTTTTTT,CASSVELGAGTGELFF
TRBV28,14,TRBJ1-1,NA,NA,TGTGCCAGCAGTTTTTTACGACAGGTCGCTGAAGCTTTCTTT,CASSFLRQVAEAFF